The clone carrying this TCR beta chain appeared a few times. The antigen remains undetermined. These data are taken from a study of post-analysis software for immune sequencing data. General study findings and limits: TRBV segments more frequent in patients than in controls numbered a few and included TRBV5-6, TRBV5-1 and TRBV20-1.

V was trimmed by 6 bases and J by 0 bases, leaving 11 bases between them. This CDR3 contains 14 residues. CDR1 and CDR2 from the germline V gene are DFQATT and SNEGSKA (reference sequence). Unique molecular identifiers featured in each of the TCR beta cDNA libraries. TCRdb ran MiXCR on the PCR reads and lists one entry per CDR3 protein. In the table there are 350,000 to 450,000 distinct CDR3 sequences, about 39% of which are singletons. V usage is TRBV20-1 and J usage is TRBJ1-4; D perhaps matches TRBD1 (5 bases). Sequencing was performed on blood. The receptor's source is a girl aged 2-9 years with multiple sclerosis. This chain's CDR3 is CSAPGPTTNEKLFF. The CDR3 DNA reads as TGCAGTGCCCCAGGGCCTACAACTAATGAAAAACTGTTTTTT.